The 21 T cell receptor beta chains below come from one sample, sequenced in a study of patients and donors after allogeneic stem cell transplantation. TCRdb re-called the RT-PCR reads with MiXCR, one entry per CDR3 protein. The table lists 920,000 or so distinct CDR3 sequences, more than 15% of them singletons. The sequenced sample consisted of blood, either unsorted or a sorted T cell fraction (not recorded which). These receptors originate from a human donor who was either an allogeneic HSCT recipient or a stem cell or donor lymphocyte infusion donor (not recorded which). It is not recorded whose cells these are; they may come from a transplant donor.

V is TRBV3-1 and J is TRBJ1-1, with D hard to call. With 1 base removed from V and 1 base from J, the gap between germline ends came to 7 bases. The CDR3 is 14 amino acids. Germline CDR1 and CDR2: LGHDT and YNNKEL (reference sequence). The CDR3 protein is CASSQVVGNTEAFF. In nucleotides, the CDR3 is TGTGCCAGCAGCCAAGTTGTCGGGAACACTGAAGCTTTCTTT.

J is TRBJ2-3 and V is TRBV2; D remains ambiguous. Germline CDR1 is SNHLY and CDR2 is FYNNEI. The CDR3 has 13 amino acids. V shed 4 bases and J shed 2 bases, with 7 bases lying between them. The CDR3 reads CASSVRVTDTQYF. The CDR3 nucleotides read TGTGCCAGCAGTGTCCGAGTCACAGATACGCAGTATTTT.

This clonotype has more than one count but fewer than ten. This chain joins TRBV7-3 and TRBJ2-1; 14 bases match TRBD2. CDR1 is SGHTA, CDR2 FQGTGA, per germline. V lost 5 bases and J lost 4; bases outside the gene matches: 10. This CDR3 is 18 amino acids long. The CDR3 coding sequence is TGTGCCAGCAGCCCAGGACTAGCGGGGGGTCGAAATTACAATGAGCAGTTCTTC. Encoded protein: CASSPGLAGGRNYNEQFF.

The rearrangement links TRBV20-1 to TRBJ2-2, with TRBD1 matching 7 bases. The CDR3 has 17 amino acids. After removal of 0 bases from V and 3 bases from J, the junction contained 10 bases not matched to a gene. Germline CDR1 reads DFQATT; CDR2 reads SNEGSKA (reference sequence). The CDR3 DNA follows: TGCAGTGCTAGAGATCTAGGACGGCAGGGGGACACCGGGGAGCTGTTTTTT. This gives the protein CSARDLGRQGDTGELFF.

This clonotype was counted many times. The chain has TRBV12-3 or TRBV12-4 and TRBJ1-3; TRBD1 is a possible D gene (6 bases). The germline V and J ends were trimmed by 4 bases and 4 bases, with 11 bases remaining between them. There are 14 residues in the CDR3. The CDR3 region has the DNA TGTGCCAGCAGTTCCAACAGGGCCGGAAACACCATATATTTT. Translated: CASSSNRAGNTIYF.

This clonotype showed up just a few times. The chain employs TRBV7-3 and TRBJ2-1; 7 bases map to TRBD2. The CDR3 runs 15 residues. V shed 0 bases and J 3 bases; nucleotides not matched to a gene: 2. Germline lookup yields CDR1 SGHTA and CDR2 FQGTGA. CDR3 DNA: TGTGCCAGCAGCTTAACCGGACTAGACTACAATGAGCAGTTCTTC. Its translation is CASSLTGLDYNEQFF.

This clonotype came up a few times. The chain links TRBV29-1 to TRBJ2-7; TRBD1 matches at 7 bases. V lost 7 bases to trimming and J lost 4 bases; unmatched junction nucleotides: 13. The CDR3 contains 14 residues. Germline-derived CDR1 and CDR2 are SQVTM and ANQGSEA. The CDR3: CSAMDDRVTYEQYF. CDR3 DNA sequence: TGCAGCGCCATGGATGACAGGGTCACGTACGAGCAGTACTTC.

This clonotype has a handful of counts. The chain combines TRBV9 with TRBJ1-2; D gene unclear. The V end was cut by 0 bases, the J end by 4 bases, with 10 bases between. CDR3 size: 14 residues. Germline V lookup: CDR1 SGDLS, CDR2 YYNGEE. DNA of the CDR3: TGTGCCAGCAGCGTAGCTAGCGGACTCTATGGCTACACCTTC. Its translation is CASSVASGLYGYTF.

This clonotype was detected only a few times. This sequence joins TRBV27 and TRBJ2-2; 8 nucleotides match TRBD2. This CDR3 is built from 14 residues. Germline loops: CDR1 MNHEY, CDR2 SMNVEV (reference sequence). V shed 3 bases, J shed 7 bases, and the junction held 4 bases outside the gene matches. The CDR3 DNA follows: TGTGCCAGCAGTTTCGGGAGGGCCAGCGGGGAGCTGTTTTTT. Translating it yields CASSFGRASGELFF.

A few counts support this clonotype. The chain links TRBV6-1 to TRBJ1-1, with a possible D match to TRBD1 (5 bases). CDR3 length: 15 amino acids. V was pared by 8 bases and J by 4 bases, with 20 bases between. Germline loops: CDR1 MNHNS, CDR2 SASEGT. For the CDR3, the DNA is TGTGCCAGCGCCAGGGCTGGGGGGGGGTCCACTGAAGCTTTCTTT. Translated: CASARAGGGSTEAFF.

This clonotype has more than one count but fewer than ten. The V call is TRBV6-7, the J call TRBJ1-5, with D possibly being TRBD1 (6 bases). TRBV6-7 is an open reading frame whose function is uncertain. The CDR3 spans 14 residues. Trimming removed 6 bases from V and 2 bases from J, with 11 bases in between. In DNA form, the CDR3 reads TGTGCCAGCAGACTACACAGGGGCAATCAGCCCCAGCATTTT. Encoded protein: CASRLHRGNQPQHF.

V gene TRBV7-6 combines with J gene TRBJ2-7; 7 nucleotides align to TRBD2. Germline V gives CDR1 SGHVS, CDR2 FNYEAQ. The ends lost 1 base at V and 7 bases at J; junction bases unmatched: 7. This CDR3 comprises 14 residues. The CDR3 here is CASSLGGRAGEQYF. As DNA, the CDR3 is TGTGCCAGCAGCTTAGGAGGGAGGGCCGGAGAGCAGTACTTC.

The rearrangement uses TRBV12-3 or TRBV12-4 and TRBJ2-3; 9 nucleotides match TRBD1. Trimming removed 6 bases from V and 1 base from J; junction bases left unmatched: 5. The CDR3 length is 15 residues. The DNA for the CDR3 is TGTGCCAGCAGCAAAACAGGGGGCCGCACAGATACGCAGTATTTT. Protein sequence: CASSKTGGRTDTQYF.

This clonotype was seen a few times. The V and J genes are TRBV6-1 and TRBJ2-5; 10 bases align to TRBD1. Germline V gene data show CDR1 as MNHNS and CDR2 as SASEGT. The V and J ends lost 5 bases and 4 bases, in that order; junction bases with no gene match: 4. This CDR3 spans 14 amino acids. CDR3 in amino acids: CASSKTGGGETQYF. Here the CDR3 DNA reads TGTGCCAGCAGTAAGACAGGGGGCGGAGAGACCCAGTACTTC.

This chain links TRBV5-4 with TRBJ2-5; D is perhaps TRBD1 (5 bases). With 5 bases removed from V and 2 bases from J, the gap between germline ends came to 10 bases. This CDR3 spans 13 amino acids. Germline loops: CDR1 SGHNT, CDR2 YYREEE (reference sequence). The CDR3 bases are TGTGCCAGCAGACAGGTAGAACAAGAGACCCAGTACTTC. Residues: CASRQVEQETQYF.

The V and J genes are TRBV12-3 or TRBV12-4 and TRBJ1-2, with TRBD1 as a possible D gene (6 bases). CDR3 length: 15 residues. Trimming cost V 6 bases and J 8 bases, with 22 bases left between them. CDR3 DNA: TGTGCCAGCAGCCCAAGGAGAAACAGGGTTCGCGGCTACACCTTC. Protein sequence: CASSPRRNRVRGYTF.

The chain has TRBV24-1 and TRBJ2-2; D remains ambiguous. The germline V gene encodes CDR1 KGHDR and CDR2 SFDVKD. Trimming removed 1 base from V and 4 bases from J, with 12 bases in between. The CDR3 runs to 16 residues. The CDR3 is CATSDFRRAGTGELFF. The CDR3 DNA follows: TGTGCCACCAGTGATTTTCGACGGGCCGGCACCGGGGAGCTGTTTTTT.

This chain uses TRBV4-3 with TRBJ2-2; a weak D match, TRBD2 (7 bases). Germline V gene data show CDR1 as LGHNA and CDR2 as YSLEER. Deletions cut 4 bases from V and 6 bases from J, with 21 bases between. This CDR3 spans 17 amino acids. In DNA form, the CDR3 reads TGCGCCAGCAGCCTGCAAGGGGGGCGGGGGCTACCCGGGGAGCTGTTTTTT. As protein: CASSLQGGRGLPGELFF.

The gene calls are TRBV15 and TRBJ2-3, with 8 bases that match TRBD2. V lost 8 bases and J lost 4; bases outside the gene matches: 5. CDR1 LNHNV and CDR2 YYDKDF come from the germline V gene (reference sequence). The CDR3 spans 13 residues. The CDR3 protein is CATGPGGPDTQYF. Here the CDR3 DNA reads TGTGCCACCGGTCCGGGGGGGCCAGATACGCAGTATTTT.

CDR3: CAIRISSSNEQFF. The CDR3 DNA reads TGTGCCATCAGGATTTCTAGCAGCAATGAGCAGTTCTTC. This sequence joins TRBV10-3 and TRBJ2-1; possible D gene TRBD2, 5 bases. The V and J ends lost 6 bases and 6 bases respectively, with 12 bases between them. CDR1 is ENHRY, CDR2 SYGVKD, per germline. This CDR3 is 13 amino acids long.

The J gene is TRBJ1-6, the V gene TRBV6-1; D is possibly TRBD1 (5 bases). The CDR3 totals 15 residues. V was shortened by 8 bases and J by 13 bases, with 24 bases between the two germline ends. CDR1 and CDR2 (germline): MNHNS, SASEGT. CDR3 bases: TGTGCCAGCGCTACCCTCGGGACTCATAAAGTCCCCCTCCACTTT. Residues: CASATLGTHKVPLHF.